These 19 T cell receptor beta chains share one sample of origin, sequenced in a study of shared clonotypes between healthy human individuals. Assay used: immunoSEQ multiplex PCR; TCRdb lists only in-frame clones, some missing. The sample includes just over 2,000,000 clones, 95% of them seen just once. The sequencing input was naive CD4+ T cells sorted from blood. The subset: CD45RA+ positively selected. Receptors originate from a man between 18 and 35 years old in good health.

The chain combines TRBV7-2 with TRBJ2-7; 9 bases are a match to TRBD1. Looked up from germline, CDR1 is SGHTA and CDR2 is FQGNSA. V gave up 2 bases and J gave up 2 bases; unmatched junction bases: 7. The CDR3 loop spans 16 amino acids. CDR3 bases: TGTGCCAGCAGCTTAAGCCGGGACAGGGTGCCCTACGAGCAGTACTTC. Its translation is CASSLSRDRVPYEQYF.

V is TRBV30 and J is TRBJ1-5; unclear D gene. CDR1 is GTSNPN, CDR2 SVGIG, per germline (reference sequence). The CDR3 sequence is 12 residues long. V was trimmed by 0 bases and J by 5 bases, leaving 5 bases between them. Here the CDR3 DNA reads TGTGCCTGGAGTGTACCGGATCAGCCCCAGCATTTT. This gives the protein CAWSVPDQPQHF.

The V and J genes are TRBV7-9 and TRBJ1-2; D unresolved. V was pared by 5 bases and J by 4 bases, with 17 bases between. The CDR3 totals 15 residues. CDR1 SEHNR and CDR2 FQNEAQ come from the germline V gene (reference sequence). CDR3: CASSPAPEAGYGYTF. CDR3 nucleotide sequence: TGTGCCAGCAGCCCGGCCCCGGAAGCTGGCTATGGCTACACCTTC.

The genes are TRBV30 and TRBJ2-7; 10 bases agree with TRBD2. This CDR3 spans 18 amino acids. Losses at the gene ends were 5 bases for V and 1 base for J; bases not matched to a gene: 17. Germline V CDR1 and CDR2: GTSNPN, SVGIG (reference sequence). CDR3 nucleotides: TGTGCCTGGTCCACGAGGGGTCTAGCGGGAGCATGGTCCTACGAGCAGTACTTC. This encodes CAWSTRGLAGAWSYEQYF.

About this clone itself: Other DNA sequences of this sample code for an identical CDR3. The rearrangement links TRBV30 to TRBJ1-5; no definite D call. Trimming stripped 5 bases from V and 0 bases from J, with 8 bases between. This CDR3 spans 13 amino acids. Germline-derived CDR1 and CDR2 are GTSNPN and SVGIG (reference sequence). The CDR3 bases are TGTGCCTGGGGAAGGGATAGCAATCAGCCCCAGCATTTT. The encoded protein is CAWGRDSNQPQHF.

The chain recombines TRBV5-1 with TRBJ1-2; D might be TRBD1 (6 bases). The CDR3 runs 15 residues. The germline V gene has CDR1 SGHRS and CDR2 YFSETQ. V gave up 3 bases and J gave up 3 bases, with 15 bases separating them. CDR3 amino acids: CASSWGQADYYGYTF. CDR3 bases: TGCGCCAGCAGCTGGGGGCAGGCCGATTACTATGGCTACACCTTC.

The CDR3 reads CASTQGLGTGAMGYTF. The DNA of the CDR3 is TGTGCCAGCACTCAAGGTCTCGGGACAGGGGCGATGGGCTACACCTTC. The chain is built from TRBV28 and TRBJ1-2; 10 bases match TRBD1. CDR3 size: 16 residues. Germline values: CDR1 MDHEN, CDR2 SYDVKM. V shed 7 bases, J shed 8 bases, and the junction held 16 bases outside the gene matches.

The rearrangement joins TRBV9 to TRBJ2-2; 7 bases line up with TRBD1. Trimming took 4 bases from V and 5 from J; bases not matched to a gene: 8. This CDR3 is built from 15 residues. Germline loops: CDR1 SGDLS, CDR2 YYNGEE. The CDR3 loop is CASSPTGAVTGELFF. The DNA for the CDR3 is TGTGCCAGCAGCCCCACAGGGGCGGTGACCGGGGAGCTGTTTTTT. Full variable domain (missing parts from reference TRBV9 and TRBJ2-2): DSGVTQTPKHLITATGQRVTLRCSPRSGDLSVYWYQQSLDQGLQFLIQYYNGEERAKGNILERFSAQQFPDLHSELNLSSLELGDSALYFCASSPTGAVTGELFFGEGSRLTVL.

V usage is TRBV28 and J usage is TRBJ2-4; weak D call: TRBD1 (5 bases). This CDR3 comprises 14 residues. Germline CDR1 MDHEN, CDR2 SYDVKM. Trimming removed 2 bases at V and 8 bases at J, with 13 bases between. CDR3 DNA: TGTGCCAGCAGTTTAGGAGTAGGGGCAGACATTCAGTACTTC. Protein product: CASSLGVGADIQYF. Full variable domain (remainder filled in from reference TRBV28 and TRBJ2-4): DVKVTQSSRYLVKRTGEKVFLECVQDMDHENMFWYRQDPGLGLRLIYFSYDVKMKEKGDIPEGYSVSREKKERFSLILESASTNQTSMYLCASSLGVGADIQYFGAGTRLSVL.

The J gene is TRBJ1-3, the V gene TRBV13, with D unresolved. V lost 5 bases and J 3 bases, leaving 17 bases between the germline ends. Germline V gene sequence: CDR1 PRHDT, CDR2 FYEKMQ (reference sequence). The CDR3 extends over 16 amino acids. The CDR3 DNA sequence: TGTGCCAGCAGCGTGAGCGGACGGCCGGTTGGAAACACCATATATTTT. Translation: CASSVSGRPVGNTIYF.

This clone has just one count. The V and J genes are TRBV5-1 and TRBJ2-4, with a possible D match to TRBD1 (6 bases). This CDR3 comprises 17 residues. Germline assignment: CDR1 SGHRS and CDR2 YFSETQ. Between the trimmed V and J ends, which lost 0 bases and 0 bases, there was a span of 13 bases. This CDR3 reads CASSLGQGRTAKNIQYF. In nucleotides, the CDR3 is TGCGCCAGCAGCTTGGGGCAGGGGCGGACAGCCAAAAACATTCAGTACTTC.

The CDR3 loop is CASSLLFQDTQYF. DNA of the CDR3: TGTGCCAGCAGCCTCTTGTTCCAGGATACGCAGTATTTT. V usage is TRBV5-6 and J usage is TRBJ2-3; no clear D gene. This CDR3 region has 13 residues. The germline V and J ends were trimmed by 4 bases and 6 bases, with 12 bases remaining between them. In germline, CDR1 is SGHDT, CDR2 YYEEEE.

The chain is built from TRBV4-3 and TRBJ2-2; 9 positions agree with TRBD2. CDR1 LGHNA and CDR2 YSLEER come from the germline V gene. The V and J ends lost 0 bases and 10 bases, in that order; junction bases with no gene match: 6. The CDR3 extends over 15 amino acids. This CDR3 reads CASSQERLAGMELFF. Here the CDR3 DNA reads TGCGCCAGCAGCCAAGAACGGCTAGCGGGAATGGAGCTGTTTTTT.

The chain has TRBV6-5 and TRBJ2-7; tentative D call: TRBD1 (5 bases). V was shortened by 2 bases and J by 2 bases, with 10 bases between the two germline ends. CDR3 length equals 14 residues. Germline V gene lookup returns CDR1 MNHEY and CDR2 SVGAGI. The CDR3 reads CASSYRTPPYEQYF. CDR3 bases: TGTGCCAGCAGTTACCGGACACCGCCCTACGAGCAGTACTTC.

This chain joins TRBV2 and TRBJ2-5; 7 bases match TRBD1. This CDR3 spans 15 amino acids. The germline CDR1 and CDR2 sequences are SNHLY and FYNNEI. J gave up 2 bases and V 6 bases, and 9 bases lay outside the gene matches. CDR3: CASSRGGKLQETQYF. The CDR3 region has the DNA TGTGCCAGCAGCCGAGGGGGCAAACTGCAAGAGACCCAGTACTTC.

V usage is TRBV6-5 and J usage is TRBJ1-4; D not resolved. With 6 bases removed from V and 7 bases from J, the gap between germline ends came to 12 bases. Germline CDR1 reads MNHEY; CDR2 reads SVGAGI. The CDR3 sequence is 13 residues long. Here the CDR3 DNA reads TGTGCCAGCAGAACTACAGCTAGTGAAAAACTGTTTTTT. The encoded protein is CASRTTASEKLFF.

The CDR3 nucleotides are TGTGCCAGCAGCCAAGATCTGATGGCGGGAAGCACAGATACGCAGTATTTT. Its translation is CASSQDLMAGSTDTQYF. The chain joins TRBV4-2 to TRBJ2-3, with D possibly matching TRBD2 (6 bases). This CDR3 is 17 amino acids long. The germline V gene encodes CDR1 LGHNA and CDR2 YNFKEQ. V lost 0 bases and J 0 bases, leaving 13 bases between the germline ends.

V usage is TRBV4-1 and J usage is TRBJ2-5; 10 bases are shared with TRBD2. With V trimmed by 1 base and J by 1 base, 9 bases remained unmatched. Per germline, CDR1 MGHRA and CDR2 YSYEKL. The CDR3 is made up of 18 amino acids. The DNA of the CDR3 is TGCGCCAGCAGCCAAGCGCTACTAGCGGGGCTCTCCCAAGAGACCCAGTACTTC. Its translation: CASSQALLAGLSQETQYF.

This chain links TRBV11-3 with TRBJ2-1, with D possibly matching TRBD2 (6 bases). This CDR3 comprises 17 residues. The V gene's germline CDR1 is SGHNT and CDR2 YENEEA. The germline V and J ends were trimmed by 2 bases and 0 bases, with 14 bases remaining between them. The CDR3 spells CASSLHAFGGSYNEQFF. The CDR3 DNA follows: TGTGCCAGCAGCTTACACGCTTTCGGGGGCTCCTACAATGAGCAGTTCTTC. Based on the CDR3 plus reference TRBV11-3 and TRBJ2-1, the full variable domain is EAGVVQSPRYKIIEKKQPVAFWCNPISGHNTLYWYLQNLGQGPELLIRYENEEAVDDSQLPKDRFSAERLKGVDSTLKIQPAELGDSAVYLCASSLHAFGGSYNEQFFGPGTRLTVL.